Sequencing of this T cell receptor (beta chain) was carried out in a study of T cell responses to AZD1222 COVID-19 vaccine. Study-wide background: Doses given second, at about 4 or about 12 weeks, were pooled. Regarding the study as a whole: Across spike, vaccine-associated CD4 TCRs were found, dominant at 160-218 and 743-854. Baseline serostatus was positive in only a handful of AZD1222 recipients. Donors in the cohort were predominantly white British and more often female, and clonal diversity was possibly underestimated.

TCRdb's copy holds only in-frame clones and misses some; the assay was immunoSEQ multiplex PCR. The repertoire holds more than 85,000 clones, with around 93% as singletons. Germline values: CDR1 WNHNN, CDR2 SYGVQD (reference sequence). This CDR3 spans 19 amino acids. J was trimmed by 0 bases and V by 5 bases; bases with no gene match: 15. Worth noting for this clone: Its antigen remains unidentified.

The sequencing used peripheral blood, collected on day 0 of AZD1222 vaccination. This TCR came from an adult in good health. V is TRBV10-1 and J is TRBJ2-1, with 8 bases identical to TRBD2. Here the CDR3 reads CASSLENSGAGSSYNEQFF. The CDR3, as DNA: TGCGCCAGCAGTTTGGAAAATAGCGGGGCCGGGAGCTCCTACAATGAGCAGTTCTTC.